A single sample gave rise to the 6 T cell receptor beta chains below, sequenced in a study of blood T cell repertoires in COVID-19. The data were produced by immunoSEQ multiplex PCR, yet TCRdb's version contains in-frame clones alone and is incomplete. The sample includes roughly 250,000 clones, around 90% seen only once; the top ten take 2.6%. The sequencing input was PBMCs or T cells enriched from blood (not recorded which). The receptors were sampled from a woman in her 30s with acute COVID-19.

V gene TRBV7-8 combines with J gene TRBJ1-4; D ambiguous. V shed 6 bases and J shed 9 bases, with 20 bases lying between them. The CDR3 runs 15 residues. Germline loops: CDR1 SGHVS, CDR2 FQNEAQ. The CDR3 coding sequence is TGTGCCAGCAGACAAGGTGCGGGGTTCAATCAAAAACTGTTTTTT. Protein: CASRQGAGFNQKLFF. The variable domain in full, with the rest retrieved from reference TRBV7-8 and TRBJ1-4, is GAGVSQSPRYKVAKRGQDVALRCDPISGHVSLFWYQQALGQGPEFLTYFQNEAQLDKSGLPSDRFFAERPEGSVSTLKIQRTQQEDSAVYLCASRQGAGFNQKLFFGSGTQLSVL.

The chain has TRBV7-9 and TRBJ2-7, with 10 positions matching TRBD1. This CDR3 is 14 amino acids long. After removal of 6 bases from V and 6 bases from J, the junction contained 8 bases not matched to a gene. The germline CDR1 and CDR2 sequences are SEHNR and FQNEAQ (reference sequence). CDR3 nucleotide sequence: TGTGCCAGCAGGGTGGGACAGGGGAGGAGCGAGCAGTACTTC. Translated, it gives CASRVGQGRSEQYF. The variable domain in full, completed from reference TRBV7-9 and TRBJ2-7, reads DTGVSQNPRHKITKRGQNVTFRCDPISEHNRLYWYRQTLGQGPEFLTYFQNEAQLEKSRLLSDRFSAERPKGSFSTLEIQRTEQGDSAMYLCASRVGQGRSEQYFGPGTRLTVT.

The chain has TRBV7-9 and TRBJ2-5; the match to TRBD2 covers 9 bases. Germline CDR1 SEHNR, CDR2 FQNEAQ (reference sequence). The trim removed 0 bases at V and 5 bases at J, leaving 4 bases unmatched. The CDR3 contains 15 residues. CDR3 DNA sequence: TGTGCCAGCAGCTTAGCGGGACTAGCTCTTGAGACCCAGTACTTC. The encoded protein is CASSLAGLALETQYF. The full variable domain, completed using reference TRBV7-9 and TRBJ2-5, is DTGVSQNPRHKITKRGQNVTFRCDPISEHNRLYWYRQTLGQGPEFLTYFQNEAQLEKSRLLSDRFSAERPKGSFSTLEIQRTEQGDSAMYLCASSLAGLALETQYFGPGTRLLVL.

This chain connects TRBV10-3 to TRBJ2-2; weak D call: TRBD1 (6 bases). V was cut by 6 bases and J by 4 bases, with 18 bases left in between. CDR3 length equals 16 residues. Germline V gives CDR1 ENHRY, CDR2 SYGVKD. In DNA, the CDR3 is TGTGCCATCAGGCCAGGACAGAAAGATCCCACCGGGGAGCTGTTTTTT. Amino acid sequence: CAIRPGQKDPTGELFF.

The V and J genes are TRBV10-2 and TRBJ1-2; D is undetermined. Trimming left V 8 bases short and J 0 bases short, with 10 bases between. The CDR3 covers 13 residues. Germline CDR1 and CDR2: WSHSY and SAAADI. CDR3 sequence reads: CASLESTNYGYTF. The CDR3 DNA follows: TGCGCCAGCCTCGAATCTACTAACTATGGCTACACCTTC.

This chain connects TRBV25-1 to TRBJ2-2; D is uncertain. Trimming pared 0 bases from V and 6 bases from J, leaving 8 bases between. The germline gives CDR1 MGHDK, CDR2 SYGVNS. This CDR3 is built from 14 residues. CDR3 bases: TGTGCCAGCAGTGAATACTACGGGTCCGGGGAGCTGTTTTTT. Translating gives CASSEYYGSGELFF. Full variable domain (remainder filled in from reference TRBV25-1 and TRBJ2-2): EADIYQTPRYLVIGTGKKITLECSQTMGHDKMYWYQQDPGMELHLIHYSYGVNSTEKGDLSSESTVSRIRTEHFPLTLESARPSHTSQYLCASSEYYGSGELFFGEGSRLTVL.